This T cell receptor beta chain was captured in a study of T cell responses to AZD1222 COVID-19 vaccine. Broader study findings: Reportedly, close to half of spike-specific TCRs are directed against unmutated variant regions.

The table came from immunoSEQ multiplex PCR; TCRdb's copy has only in-frame clones and leaves some out. Of 150,000 or so clones listed, roughly 90% are singletons. In regard to this clone: Its antigen is not identified.

This specimen was peripheral blood, taken 28 days after the second AZD1222 dose. The sequence derives from an adult who received the AZD1222 COVID-19 vaccine.

The CDR3 DNA is TGTGCCAGCAACGAACAGGGCTTGAACACTGAAGCTTTCTTT. Translated, it gives CASNEQGLNTEAFF. The V call is TRBV7-9, the J call TRBJ1-1; tentative D call: TRBD1 (6 bases). V was clipped by 7 bases and J by 0 bases, with 12 bases between them. Germline V gene lookup returns CDR1 SEHNR and CDR2 FQNEAQ (reference sequence). This CDR3 has 14 amino acids.